This TCR beta chain was identified during a study of blood T cell repertoires in COVID-19. Generated by immunoSEQ multiplex PCR, the TCRdb table keeps only in-frame clones and is missing some. Seen here are about 14,000 clones, 73% observed once, and the top ten hold 9.7%. This clone was seen only a few times. CDR1 and CDR2 (germline): SGDLS, YYNGEE. CDR3 length: 15 residues. The germline V and J ends were trimmed by 7 bases and 4 bases, with 20 bases remaining between them. This receptor was identified in a man aged 65 to 85 with acute or convalescent COVID-19. This chain joins TRBV9 and TRBJ1-2; D might be TRBD1 (6 bases). The sequencing sample was made of peripheral blood. The CDR3: CASGGADDRLYGYTF. CDR3 nucleotide sequence: TGTGCCAGCGGGGGGGCCGACGACAGACTCTATGGCTACACCTTC.